Below are 4 T cell receptor beta chains sequenced from a single sample in a study of PD-1 blockade in classical Hodgkin lymphoma. All trial patients relapsed after autologous stem cell transplantation. Assay used: immunoSEQ multiplex PCR; TCRdb lists only in-frame clones, some missing. The table shows approximately 44,000 clones, with approximately 71% occurring only once. Sequenced here: peripheral blood mononuclear cells (PBMCs), sampled at baseline. These receptors were collected from a human donor with classical Hodgkin lymphoma.

This chain connects TRBV6-5 to TRBJ2-1; D is unclear. This CDR3 spans 13 amino acids. Trimming pared 2 bases from V and 9 bases from J, leaving 11 bases between. Per the germline V gene, CDR1 is MNHEY and CDR2 is SVGAGI. For the CDR3, the DNA is TGTGCCAGCAGTTACCACGACTCTGGTGAGCAGTTCTTC. The encoded protein is CASSYHDSGEQFF.

This clone was seen a handful of times. This sequence joins TRBV7-9 and TRBJ2-4; D perhaps matches TRBD2 (6 bases). Germline V gene data show CDR1 as SEHNR and CDR2 as FQNEAQ (reference sequence). V lost 1 base and J 8 bases, leaving 9 bases between the germline ends. There are 13 residues in the CDR3. CDR3 nucleotides: TGTGCCAGCAGCTTAGTCGGGGAGGACATTCAGTACTTC. It translates to CASSLVGEDIQYF.

This chain connects TRBV19 to TRBJ2-5, with D tentatively TRBD1 (6 bases). The CDR3 covers 16 residues. Per the germline V gene, CDR1 is LNHDA and CDR2 is SQIVND (reference sequence). V was trimmed by 1 base and J by 4 bases, leaving 16 bases between them. DNA for the CDR3: TGTGCCAGTAGTATAGCTTGGGGGCAGGGGCGAGAGACCCAGTACTTC. Translating it yields CASSIAWGQGRETQYF.

The chain has TRBV7-3 and TRBJ1-4; D possibly corresponds to TRBD1 (5 bases). V dropped 2 bases and J dropped 3 bases, with 13 bases sitting between them. Looked up from germline, CDR1 is SGHTA and CDR2 is FQGTGA. This CDR3 is 16 amino acids long. CDR3 DNA: TGTGCCAGCAGCTTATACTTTACAGGTCCTAATGAAAAACTGTTTTTT. Amino acid sequence: CASSLYFTGPNEKLFF.